The rows below give T cell receptor beta chains drawn from one sample of a study of Ad26.COV2.S vaccination and SARS-CoV-2 variants. Sequencing was performed with immunoSEQ multiplex PCR; in TCRdb, only in-frame clones are kept and a portion is missing. The table lists fewer than 600,000 clones, about nine tenths of them singletons. This material consisted of peripheral blood, taken in a trial of Ad26.COV2.S vaccine versus placebo. The receptors here all came from a person between 18 and 65 years old who received the Ad26.COV2.S COVID-19 vaccine or a placebo. Both conserved end residues are part of each CDR3. The D gene is left open where the match is weak. Rows may omit the clone size; those that give it use once, few, many or a size class.

cdr3_length,d_call,v_call,clone_size,j_call,cdr3_nt,cdr3_aa
15,-,TRBV5-5,-,TRBJ2-2,TGTGCCAGCACGAGCTGGGGACAGAACACCGGGGAGCTGTTTTTT,CASTSWGQNTGELFF
12,TRBD1,TRBV29-1,once,TRBJ2-7,TGCAGCGTTGGAGGCCAGGGGGCGGCGCAGTACTTC,CSVGGQGAAQYF
16,-,TRBV4-2,few,TRBJ2-1,TGTGCCAGCAGCCAAGATCGGACCCTTGAGAGGGGCGGGCAGTTCTTC,CASSQDRTLERGGQFF
16,TRBD2,TRBV9,-,TRBJ2-1,TGTGCCAGCAGCGCGGTAGCGGGAGAGACCTACAATGAGCAGTTCTTC,CASSAVAGETYNEQFF
15,TRBD2,TRBV7-3,-,TRBJ2-1,TGTGCCAGCAGCCCGACTAGCGGAGGCTACAATGAGCAGTTCTTC,CASSPTSGGYNEQFF
14,-,TRBV6-1,few,TRBJ2-7,TGTGCCAGCAGTGAAGTTATAGGTGTGTACGAGCAGTACTTC,CASSEVIGVYEQYF
14,-,TRBV18,-,TRBJ1-2,TGTGCCAGCTCACAACAGGTTACCGCACGAGGCTACACCTTC,CASSQQVTARGYTF
13,-,TRBV7-9,-,TRBJ1-4,TGTGCCAGCAGCCCCAGCCCCTTTGAAAAACTGTTTTTT,CASSPSPFEKLFF
11,-,TRBV2,-,TRBJ1-1,TGTGCCAGCCAGGGGAACACTGAAGCTTTCTTT,CASQGNTEAFF
14,TRBD2,TRBV28,-,TRBJ2-1,TGTGCCAGCAGGACTAGCGGGAGGTTCAATGAGCAGTTCTTC,CASRTSGRFNEQFF
15,-,TRBV7-6,-,TRBJ2-1,TGTGCCAGCAGCGGCGGACTTAGCTCCTACAATGAGCAGTTCTTC,CASSGGLSSYNEQFF
15,-,TRBV7-8,-,TRBJ2-7,TGTGCCAGCAGCTTAGGTGGGACGGGACACTACGAGCAGTACTTC,CASSLGGTGHYEQYF
13,TRBD1,TRBV9,-,TRBJ2-7,TGTGCCAGCAGCGCGACAGGGGGCGGCGAGCAGTACTTC,CASSATGGGEQYF
14,-,TRBV28,-,TRBJ2-7,TGTGCCAGCAGAGGCTCGGGACACATCTACGAGCAGTACTTC,CASRGSGHIYEQYF
17,TRBD1,TRBV6-2/TRBV6-3,-,TRBJ2-2,TGTGCCAGCAGTTCGCTACCGGGACAGGGAAACACCGGGGAGCTGTTTTTT,CASSSLPGQGNTGELFF
15,TRBD1,TRBV6-5,-,TRBJ2-3,TGTGCCAGCAGCCCGGGACAGCAAAGCACAGATACGCAGTATTTT,CASSPGQQSTDTQYF
15,-,TRBV27,-,TRBJ1-1,TGTGCCAGCAGTTTTTCGTCCGGGGGGGACACTGAAGCTTTCTTT,CASSFSSGGDTEAFF
13,TRBD1,TRBV6-5,-,TRBJ1-2,TGTGCCAGCAGATTACAGGGGGCTGGAGGCTACACCTTC,CASRLQGAGGYTF
15,-,TRBV24-1,-,TRBJ2-7,TGTGCCACCAGTGATTCCGGGACACTAGCCTACGAGCAGTACTTC,CATSDSGTLAYEQYF
18,TRBD1,TRBV5-1,once,TRBJ2-7,TGCGCCAGCAGTATGGGGTTCCCCCGGGACAGGGTATCCTACGAGCAGTACTTC,CASSMGFPRDRVSYEQYF
15,TRBD2,TRBV28,once,TRBJ2-5,TGTGCCAGCAGGGTAGGGACTAGCGGACAAGAGACCCAGTACTTC,CASRVGTSGQETQYF
16,TRBD2,TRBV28,-,TRBJ2-1,TGTGCCAGCAGTTTTAGTACGGCGGGAGCAGGGAATGAGCAGTTCTTC,CASSFSTAGAGNEQFF
16,TRBD2,TRBV29-1,-,TRBJ2-3,TGCAGCGTCCTCAAACTAGCGGGAGGGCGAAAAGATACGCAGTATTTT,CSVLKLAGGRKDTQYF
16,TRBD2,TRBV19,-,TRBJ2-2,TGTGCCAGTAGTATGCTAGCGGGGGCGAACACCGGGGAGCTGTTTTTT,CASSMLAGANTGELFF
15,TRBD2,TRBV29-1,once,TRBJ2-5,TGCAGCGTTCAACTAGCGGGGCCACCCGGAGAGACCCAGTACTTC,CSVQLAGPPGETQYF
12,TRBD1,TRBV28,-,TRBJ2-7,TGTGCCAGTAGACAGGGCTACTACGAGCAGTACTTC,CASRQGYYEQYF
17,-,TRBV10-3,once,TRBJ1-4,TGTGCCATCAGTGACCCAGCCCCCACAAGGGGCAATGAAAAACTGTTTTTT,CAISDPAPTRGNEKLFF
15,TRBD2,TRBV27,-,TRBJ2-7,TGTGCCAGCAGTTCCCCATTAGCGGGGTTTTACGAGCAGTACTTC,CASSSPLAGFYEQYF
13,-,TRBV11-3,-,TRBJ1-1,TGTGCCAGCAGCGCAGTTGCCAACACTGAAGCTTTCTTT,CASSAVANTEAFF
12,-,TRBV6-4,few,TRBJ2-2,TGTGCCAGCAGTGACAGGACCGGGGAGCTGTTTTTT,CASSDRTGELFF
17,-,TRBV9,-,TRBJ2-3,TGTGCCAGCAGCCTCCGCGGGAACTTTCTCTTAGGAGATACGCAGTATTTT,CASSLRGNFLLGDTQYF
14,-,TRBV6-5,-,TRBJ2-7,TGTGCCAGCAGTTACGCGGCAGGGACCTACGAGCAGTACTTC,CASSYAAGTYEQYF
12,-,TRBV24-1,-,TRBJ2-3,TGTGCCACCAGTGATTTTACGGATACGCAGTATTTT,CATSDFTDTQYF
13,-,TRBV3-1/TRBV3-2,once,TRBJ1-1,TGTGCCAGCAGCCTGACGGACGGCACTGAAGCTTTCTTT,CASSLTDGTEAFF
17,TRBD2,TRBV2,-,TRBJ2-7,TGTGCCAGCAGAGCAAACGAGGGACTAGGGAACTCCTACGAGCAGTACTTC,CASRANEGLGNSYEQYF
12,-,TRBV3-1/TRBV3-2,-,TRBJ1-2,TGTGCCAGCAGTCGAAGCGACTATGGCTACACCTTC,CASSRSDYGYTF
13,TRBD1,TRBV27,-,TRBJ2-7,TGTGCCAGCAGTTTACAGGGGGCGGGAGAGCAGTACTTC,CASSLQGAGEQYF
13,-,TRBV18,-,TRBJ2-7,TGTGCCAGCTCATCTAACAGGGTTGGCGAGCAGTACTTC,CASSSNRVGEQYF
15,-,TRBV18,-,TRBJ2-2,TGTGCCAGCTCACTGAGGGTCTTAAACACCGGGGAGCTGTTTTTT,CASSLRVLNTGELFF
14,-,TRBV4-3,few,TRBJ2-7,TGCGCCAGCAGCCAAAATGCAGGGTCCTACGAGCAGTACTTC,CASSQNAGSYEQYF
11,-,TRBV6-2/TRBV6-3,-,TRBJ2-2,TGTGCCAGCAGCGGGGCCGGGGAGCTGTTTTTT,CASSGAGELFF
14,TRBD1,TRBV5-5,-,TRBJ1-3,TGTGCCAGCAGCCCTCCGGGACAGGGAAACACCATATATTTT,CASSPPGQGNTIYF
16,-,TRBV15,few,TRBJ1-3,TGTGCCACCAGCAGAGATGCGGGATTGTCTGGAAACACCATATATTTT,CATSRDAGLSGNTIYF
10,-,TRBV6-5,once,TRBJ1-5,TGTGCCAGCACTTATCAGCCCCAGCATTTT,CASTYQPQHF
16,TRBD2,TRBV19,-,TRBJ2-1,TGTGCCAGTAGTATAACGGCGGGAGGGAGAAACAATGAGCAGTTCTTC,CASSITAGGRNNEQFF
13,-,TRBV30,-,TRBJ2-3,TGTGCCTGGAACTATGGGGAAACAGATACGCAGTATTTT,CAWNYGETDTQYF
14,TRBD2,TRBV14,few,TRBJ2-7,TGTGCCAGCCGACCTAGCGGTAGCTCCTACGAGCAGTACTTC,CASRPSGSSYEQYF
14,-,TRBV6-6,-,TRBJ2-7,TGTGCCAGCAGTGCAGGGGACTTCACATACGAGCAGTACTTC,CASSAGDFTYEQYF
16,-,TRBV7-3,-,TRBJ2-3,TGTGCCAGCAGCCCTACAGGGACCCGACCCACAGATACGCAGTATTTT,CASSPTGTRPTDTQYF
14,-,TRBV19,-,TRBJ1-2,TGTGCCAGTAGTATCGGACGGTTTAACTATGGCTACACCTTC,CASSIGRFNYGYTF
16,TRBD1,TRBV5-1,-,TRBJ2-7,TGCGCCAGCAGCAGTCCGGGACAGAGAAGCTCCTACGAGCAGTACTTC,CASSSPGQRSSYEQYF
12,-,TRBV7-2,-,TRBJ2-3,TGTGCCAGCAGCTTCATCACAGATACGCAGTATTTT,CASSFITDTQYF
14,-,TRBV5-4,-,TRBJ2-5,TGTGCCAGCAGGGACCTTTTACGACAAGAGACCCAGTACTTC,CASRDLLRQETQYF
15,-,TRBV30,-,TRBJ1-4,TGTGCCTGGAGTGTGGTGGTTGACCACGGCGAAAAACTGTTTTTT,CAWSVVVDHGEKLFF